This T cell receptor beta chain was captured by sequencing in a study of long-term antiretroviral therapy in people with HIV. As for this clone: Its target is unknown.

Whole-study findings and limits: ART adherence was not documented, and neither viral resistance nor therapy changes had any data. HIV repertoires spanned narrower CDR3 length ranges than controls.

Specimens held roughly 0.9-10 million cryopreserved PBMC prior to DNA extraction. Trimming took 4 bases from V and 1 from J, leaving 16 bases between them. The germline gives CDR1 SEHNR, CDR2 FQNEAQ (reference sequence). The CDR3 totals 16 residues. Assay version v3.0 of immunoSEQ was used, and it was run at survey level. TCRdb's copy holds only in-frame clones and misses some; the assay was immunoSEQ multiplex PCR. Of approximately 12,000 clones listed, around nine tenths are singletons. This sample comprised unsorted PBMCs, obtained 0.2 years before starting antiretroviral therapy. The chain couples TRBV7-9 to TRBJ2-5, with a possible D match to TRBD2 (7 bases). This clonotype was obtained from a woman between 35 and 50 years old with HIV. The CDR3 loop reads CASSSGAGAFQETQYF. The CDR3 coding sequence is TGTGCCAGCAGCTCCGGGGCGGGGGCCTTCCAAGAGACCCAGTACTTC.